A single sample is the source of the 9 T cell receptor beta chains below, sequenced in a study of blood T cell repertoires in COVID-19. This table comes from immunoSEQ multiplex PCR, and its TCRdb copy is limited to in-frame clones, with some not included. Of about 180,000 clones listed, about 88% were seen once; the top ten hold 2.9%. Sequencing was performed on peripheral blood. The source of these receptors is a woman younger than 45 with active or convalescent COVID-19.

The chain couples TRBV28 to TRBJ2-2; tentatively, D is TRBD2 (5 bases). Germline V CDR1 and CDR2: MDHEN, SYDVKM. The CDR3 sequence is 13 residues long. Trimming stripped 7 bases from V and 8 bases from J, with 14 bases between. The CDR3 sequence is CASMRSGSGELFF. The CDR3 DNA is TGTGCCAGCATGCGGTCGGGAAGTGGGGAGCTGTTTTTT. Using reference TRBV28 and TRBJ2-2 for the parts outside the CDR3, the full variable domain is DVKVTQSSRYLVKRTGEKVFLECVQDMDHENMFWYRQDPGLGLRLIYFSYDVKMKEKGDIPEGYSVSREKKERFSLILESASTNQTSMYLCASMRSGSGELFFGEGSRLTVL.

J is TRBJ1-1 and V is TRBV11-3; possible D gene TRBD1, 6 bases. The germline gives CDR1 SGHNT, CDR2 YENEEA. The CDR3 covers 15 residues. V was pared by 5 bases and J by 4 bases, with 17 bases between. The CDR3 loop is CASSARQDPSTEAFF. CDR3 DNA sequence: TGTGCCAGCAGCGCCCGACAGGATCCGTCCACTGAAGCTTTCTTT.

The CDR3 loop reads CSVVSWGAQHF. CDR3 DNA: TGCAGCGTTGTAAGCTGGGGGGCCCAGCATTTT. The chain is built from TRBV29-1 and TRBJ1-5, with D maybe TRBD1 (5 bases). This CDR3 has 11 amino acids. Trimming left V 4 bases short and J 11 bases short, with 12 bases between. The germline gives CDR1 SQVTM, CDR2 ANQGSEA. Full variable domain (rest looked up from reference TRBV29-1 and TRBJ1-5): SAVISQKPSRDICQRGTSLTIQCQVDSQVTMMFWYRQQPGQSLTLIATANQGSEATYESGFVIDKFPISRPNLTFSTLTVSNMSPEDSSIYLCSVVSWGAQHFGDGTRLSIL.

The J gene is TRBJ1-5, the V gene TRBV6-2 or TRBV6-3, with a tentative D call TRBD1 (6 bases). The CDR3 runs 24 residues. Trimming left V 6 bases short and J 5 bases short, with 44 bases between. Germline loops: CDR1 MNHEY, CDR2 SVGEGT. For the CDR3, the DNA is TGTGCCAGCAGCCATATAACAACTTACCGACAGAAATCCGGGACACACCTGATCCATCAGCCCCAGCATTTT. Protein product: CASSHITTYRQKSGTHLIHQPQHF.

V usage is TRBV3-1 (or the pseudogene TRBV3-2) and J usage is TRBJ2-4; D is perhaps TRBD2 (5 bases). The germline gives CDR1 LGHDT, CDR2 YNNKEL (reference sequence). V lost 0 bases and J lost 3, with 9 bases in between. This CDR3 comprises 15 residues. DNA of the CDR3: TGTGCCAGCAGCCAAGATTTGGGAGTCAAAAACATTCAGTACTTC. Translating gives CASSQDLGVKNIQYF.

This clone has just a few counts. V is TRBV19 and J is TRBJ2-7, with TRBD1 matching over 8 bases. CDR1 LNHDA and CDR2 SQIVND come from the germline V gene (reference sequence). The CDR3 runs to 13 residues. The J segment lost 4 bases and the V segment lost 10 bases, leaving 9 bases of the junction unmatched. The CDR3 sequence: CATSGTGLYEQYF. The CDR3 DNA follows: TGTGCCACCTCCGGGACAGGATTATACGAGCAGTACTTC.

The chain carries TRBV28 and TRBJ2-7, with TRBD2 identical over 7 bases. Germline CDR1 MDHEN, CDR2 SYDVKM. CDR3 length equals 15 residues. The V gene end was trimmed by 5 bases and the J gene end by 4 bases; junction bases not matched to a gene: 11. CDR3 coding DNA: TGTGCCAGCAGTACCCTCCGGGACTACACATACGAGCAGTACTTC. Residues: CASSTLRDYTYEQYF.

The genes are TRBV19 and TRBJ2-2, with TRBD2 matching over 10 bases. The germline V gene has CDR1 LNHDA and CDR2 SQIVND (reference sequence). Germline trimming cut 7 bases from V and 5 bases from J; bases unmatched to any gene: 7. The CDR3 loop spans 15 amino acids. The CDR3 reads CASKGLAGETGELFF. The CDR3, as DNA: TGTGCCAGTAAGGGTCTAGCGGGAGAAACCGGGGAGCTGTTTTTT. Looking up the rest from reference TRBV19 and TRBJ2-2 gives the full variable domain: DGGITQSPKYLFRKEGQNVTLSCEQNLNHDAMYWYRQDPGQGLRLIYYSQIVNDFQKGDIAEGYSVSREKKESFPLTVTSAQKNPTAFYLCASKGLAGETGELFFGEGSRLTVL.

The genes are TRBV27 and TRBJ1-2; tentatively, D is TRBD1 (6 bases). Germline CDR1 and CDR2: MNHEY and SMNVEV (reference sequence). The germline V and J ends were trimmed by 4 bases and 4 bases, with 10 bases remaining between them. The CDR3 contains 13 residues. The CDR3 reads CASSSRGTYGYTF. Here the CDR3 DNA reads TGTGCCAGCAGTTCGAGGGGGACCTATGGCTACACCTTC.